This T cell receptor (beta chain) came from a study of cytomegalovirus exposure and HLA in healthy donors. Study-wide results and caveats: Looking again later, the authors saw that most CMV-associated TCR beta chains seemed HLA-restricted. Upon later analysis, HLA-associated TCR beta chains proved more clonally expanded than other, equally common chains. TCR beta sequences reportedly predicted the HLA-A and HLA-B alleles of most subjects accurately. The study listed roughly 160 cytomegalovirus-associated TCR beta chains.

The germline V gene encodes CDR1 LNHDA and CDR2 SQIVND (reference sequence). The CDR3 length is 13 residues. Trimming at V came to 6 bases and at J to 5 bases, leaving 4 bases not matched to a gene. Notes on this clone: Its specificity is not known.

PCR involved 60 Vbeta and 13 Jbeta primers. The repertoire was sequenced with immunoSEQ multiplex PCR; TCRdb's copy has only in-frame clones and lacks some. The table includes some 150,000 clones, 70% to 80% detected once. What was sequenced was PBMCs. This TCR came from a young man in good health and CMV-seropositive. The chain joins TRBV19 to TRBJ1-5; 7 positions agree with TRBD1. As DNA, the CDR3 is TGTGCCAGTAGCGCTGGGACAGATCAGCCCCAGCATTTT. It encodes CASSAGTDQPQHF.